This is a list of T cell receptor beta chains from one sample in a study of OX40 agonist ivuxolimab in advanced cancers. Generated by immunoSEQ multiplex PCR, the TCRdb table keeps only in-frame clones and is missing some. The table shows 90,000 to 130,000 clones, with 80% to 95% occurring only once. The sample here was CD4+ or CD8+ T cells sorted from blood, taken in a trial of the OX40 agonist ivuxolimab. The receptors derive from an adult with an advanced solid tumor such as melanoma, head and neck, liver or kidney cancer. The CDR3 runs from the conserved cysteine through the conserved F or W. A D gene is named only where the DNA matches it firmly. Clone size is stated in some rows and not others, as once, few, many or a class when expanded.

TRBD2	TRBV5-1	TRBJ2-1	NA	CASSSRDYLNEQFF	TGCGCCAGCAGCTCCCGGGACTATCTCAATGAGCAGTTCTTC
NA	TRBV7-3	TRBJ1-6	NA	CASSPGHAANSPLHF	TGTGCCAGCAGCCCCGGACACGCGGCGAATTCACCCCTCCACTTT
NA	TRBV5-1	TRBJ1-2	NA	CASSIGWGEGYTF	TGCGCCAGCAGCATCGGGTGGGGCGAGGGCTACACCTTC
NA	TRBV11-2	TRBJ1-3	NA	CASSFGATGNTIYF	TGTGCCAGCAGCTTTGGGGCAACAGGAAACACCATATATTTT
TRBD1	TRBV5-1	TRBJ2-3	NA	CASSVPGQGVDTQYF	TGCGCCAGCAGCGTACCGGGACAGGGGGTAGATACGCAGTATTTT
NA	TRBV2	TRBJ2-3	NA	CASSTPTDTQYF	TGTGCCAGCAGCACTCCCACAGATACGCAGTATTTT
NA	TRBV27	TRBJ2-1	NA	CASSFVDRTYNEQFF	TGTGCCAGCAGTTTTGTCGACAGAACTTACAATGAGCAGTTCTTC
NA	TRBV19	TRBJ2-2	NA	CASTSLWGNTGELFF	TGTGCCAGTACCTCTCTTTGGGGGAACACCGGGGAGCTGTTTTTT
TRBD1	TRBV12-5	TRBJ1-5	NA	CASGPGQGAEQPQHF	TGTGCTAGTGGTCCGGGACAGGGGGCCGAACAGCCCCAGCATTTT
TRBD1	TRBV6-1	TRBJ1-2	NA	CASSTGTGDGYTF	TGTGCCAGCAGTACCGGGACAGGGGATGGCTACACCTTC
NA	TRBV11-3	TRBJ2-3	NA	CASSSNRGTRTDTQYF	TGTGCCAGCAGCTCTAATAGGGGGACTCGCACAGATACGCAGTATTTT
NA	TRBV5-4	TRBJ1-1	NA	CASSLRGGQNTEAFF	TGTGCCAGCAGCCTCCGCGGAGGGCAGAACACTGAAGCTTTCTTT
TRBD1	TRBV6-6	TRBJ2-1	NA	CASKTTGQSSYNEQFF	TGTGCCAGCAAGACGACGGGACAGAGCTCCTACAATGAGCAGTTCTTC
NA	TRBV25-1	TRBJ1-4	NA	CASSDYGGGAEKLFF	TGTGCCAGCAGTGACTACGGGGGGGGTGCAGAAAAACTGTTTTTT
NA	TRBV6-1	TRBJ2-7	NA	CASRVGPPSSYEQYF	TGTGCCAGCAGAGTCGGACCCCCCAGCTCCTACGAGCAGTACTTC
TRBD1	TRBV5-6	TRBJ2-3	NA	CASITQGATDTQYF	TGTGCCAGCATCACACAGGGGGCTACAGATACGCAGTATTTT
TRBD1	TRBV19	TRBJ2-1	NA	CASSISGTGVYNEQFF	TGTGCCAGTAGTATCTCAGGGACAGGTGTCTACAATGAGCAGTTCTTC
NA	TRBV7-9	TRBJ2-5	NA	CASSLTSGQETQYF	TGTGCCAGCAGCTTAACTTCCGGGCAAGAGACCCAGTACTTC
NA	TRBV10-3	TRBJ2-7	once	CASGVSAYEQYF	TGTGCCTCAGGAGTCTCAGCCTACGAGCAGTACTTC
TRBD1	TRBV6-1	TRBJ1-1	NA	CASRKETGAFEAFF	TGTGCCAGCCGGAAGGAGACAGGGGCTTTTGAAGCTTTCTTT
NA	TRBV25-1	TRBJ1-2	NA	CASSGQQGLVGNGYTF	TGTGCCAGCAGTGGTCAACAGGGTTTAGTAGGGAATGGCTACACCTTC
NA	TRBV19	TRBJ1-1	NA	CASSKVLNTEAFF	TGTGCCAGTAGTAAGGTGTTGAACACTGAAGCTTTCTTT
NA	TRBV18	TRBJ2-1	NA	CASSPVTYNEQFF	TGTGCCAGCTCACCAGTTACCTACAATGAGCAGTTCTTC
NA	TRBV9	TRBJ1-5	NA	CASSVGERGWPQHF	TGTGCCAGCAGCGTAGGGGAGAGGGGGTGGCCCCAGCATTTT
TRBD1	TRBV28	TRBJ1-4	NA	CASSPPTGTNEKLFF	TGTGCCAGCAGCCCTCCGACAGGGACTAATGAAAAACTGTTTTTT
TRBD1	TRBV6-6	TRBJ1-1	NA	CASIRDRGVTEAFF	TGTGCCAGCATTCGGGACAGGGGCGTTACTGAAGCTTTCTTT
NA	TRBV9	TRBJ1-4	NA	CASSVAGEKLFF	TGTGCCAGCAGCGTAGCGGGGGAAAAACTGTTTTTT
TRBD1	TRBV7-9	TRBJ2-5	once	CASSSGQGYQETQYF	TGTGCCAGCAGCTCGGGACAGGGCTACCAAGAGACCCAGTACTTC
TRBD2	TRBV10-2	TRBJ2-1	NA	CASRTSGRAGEQFF	TGCGCCAGCCGGACTAGCGGGAGGGCCGGTGAGCAGTTCTTC
NA	TRBV30	TRBJ2-3	NA	CAWSAADQDTQYF	TGTGCCTGGAGTGCGGCCGATCAAGATACGCAGTATTTT
TRBD2	TRBV27	TRBJ2-7	NA	CASSLSVGTSGGKQYF	TGTGCCAGCAGTTTATCTGTGGGGACTAGCGGGGGGAAACAGTACTTC